Listed below are T cell receptor beta chains from one sample, sequenced in a study of CD8+ T cells in alopecia areata. This table comes from immunoSEQ multiplex PCR, and its TCRdb copy is limited to in-frame clones, with some not included. Of about 150,000 clones in the sample, about 89% were seen once. The sequences come from CD8+ T cells sorted from blood, collected at week 0. These receptors came from a human donor with alopecia areata. Each CDR3 is given with its conserved first and last residue. Clone size is not always given. Where it is, it says once, few, many or a class for expanded clones.

j_call,clone_size,v_call,cdr3_aa
TRBJ2-7,once,TRBV27,CASSPGTGGSYEQYF
TRBJ2-7,.,TRBV21-1,CASSVYRDRVWYEQYF
TRBJ2-7,once,TRBV27,CASSWTSGSSYEQYF
TRBJ2-7,.,TRBV7-6,CASSLTGGEQYF
TRBJ1-2,.,TRBV5-1,CASHRGGYTF
TRBJ2-3,.,TRBV5-4,CASSPQGFTDTQYF
TRBJ2-7,few,TRBV29-1,CSVATGENEQYF
TRBJ1-2,.,TRBV30,CAWSVEGGRIYGYTF
TRBJ2-3,.,TRBV27,CASSGRASTDTQYF
TRBJ2-1,.,TRBV6-1,CASSLLAGDYNEQFF
TRBJ2-4,few,TRBV29-1,CSVTDPGPFWTKNIQYF
TRBJ2-5,.,TRBV4-1,CASSQSLGQGETQYF
TRBJ2-6,.,TRBV9,CASSEQDSGANVLTF
.,.,TRBV29-1,CSVGQDTYEQYF
TRBJ2-2,.,TRBV30,CAWSVTQGAKGELFF
TRBJ1-5,.,TRBV19,CASSIAGNQPQHF
TRBJ2-1,.,TRBV7-2,CASSLDYLSSYNEQFF
TRBJ2-7,.,TRBV4-1,CASSQESGSYEQYF
TRBJ1-3,.,TRBV6-1,CASSSRGVAGNTIYF
TRBJ2-7,.,TRBV11-2,CASSLDGWGESYEQYF
TRBJ1-1,.,TRBV7-9,CASNDGQGAITEAFF
TRBJ2-1,.,TRBV2,CASVRSHGDGYNEQFF
TRBJ2-7,once,TRBV4-1,CASSQEGESYEQYF
TRBJ1-2,.,TRBV6-5,CASSRDTYGYTF
TRBJ1-1,.,TRBV19,CASTATGGGPEAFF
TRBJ2-7,.,TRBV9,CASSPRDFLGEQYF
TRBJ2-7,.,TRBV5-1,CASSLAFVTEYYEQYF
TRBJ2-1,.,TRBV9,CASRASGGEQFF